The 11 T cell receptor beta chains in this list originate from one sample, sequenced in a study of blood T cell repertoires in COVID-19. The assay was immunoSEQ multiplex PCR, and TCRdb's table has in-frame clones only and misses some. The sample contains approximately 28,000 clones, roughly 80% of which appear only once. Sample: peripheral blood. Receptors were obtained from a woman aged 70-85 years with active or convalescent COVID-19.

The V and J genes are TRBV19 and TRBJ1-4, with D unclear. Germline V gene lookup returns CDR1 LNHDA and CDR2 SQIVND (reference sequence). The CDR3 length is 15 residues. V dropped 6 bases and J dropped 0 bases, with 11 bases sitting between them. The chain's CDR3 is CASRPGQATNEKLFF. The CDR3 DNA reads TGTGCCAGTAGACCAGGCCAAGCAACTAATGAAAAACTGTTTTTT.

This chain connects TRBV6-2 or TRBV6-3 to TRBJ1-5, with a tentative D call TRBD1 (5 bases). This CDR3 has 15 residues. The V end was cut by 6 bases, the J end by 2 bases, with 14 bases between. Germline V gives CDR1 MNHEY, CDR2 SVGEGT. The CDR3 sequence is CASSLRGSGNQPQHF. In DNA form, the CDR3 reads TGTGCCAGCAGCCTCCGGGGGTCGGGCAATCAGCCCCAGCATTTT.

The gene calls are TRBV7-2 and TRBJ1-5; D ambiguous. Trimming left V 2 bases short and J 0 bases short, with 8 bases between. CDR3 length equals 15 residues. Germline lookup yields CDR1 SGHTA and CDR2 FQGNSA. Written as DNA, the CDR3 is TGTGCCAGCAGCTTAACGGGGAATAGCAATCAGCCCCAGCATTTT. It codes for CASSLTGNSNQPQHF.

The chain's CDR3 is CASSQDIPSATTYNEQFF. DNA for the CDR3: TGTGCCAGCAGCCAAGATATCCCCTCGGCGACAACCTACAATGAGCAGTTCTTC. V is TRBV4-2 and J is TRBJ2-1; D not certain. Germline loops: CDR1 LGHNA, CDR2 YNFKEQ. The CDR3 totals 18 residues. V lost 0 bases and J lost 2, with 17 bases in between.

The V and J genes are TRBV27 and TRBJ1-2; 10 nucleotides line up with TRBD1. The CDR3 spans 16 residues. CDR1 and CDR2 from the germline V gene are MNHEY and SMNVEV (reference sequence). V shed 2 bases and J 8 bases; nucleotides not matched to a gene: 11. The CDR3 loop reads CASSLRPGQGFRGYTF. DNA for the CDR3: TGTGCCAGCAGTTTAAGGCCGGGACAGGGGTTTAGGGGCTACACCTTC.

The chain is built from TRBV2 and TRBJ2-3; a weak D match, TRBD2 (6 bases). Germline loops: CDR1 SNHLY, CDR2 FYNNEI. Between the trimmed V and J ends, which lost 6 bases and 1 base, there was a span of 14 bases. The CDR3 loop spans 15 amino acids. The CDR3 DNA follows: TGTGCCAGCAGGCCAGCGGGCCGCCGCACAGATACGCAGTATTTT. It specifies CASRPAGRRTDTQYF.

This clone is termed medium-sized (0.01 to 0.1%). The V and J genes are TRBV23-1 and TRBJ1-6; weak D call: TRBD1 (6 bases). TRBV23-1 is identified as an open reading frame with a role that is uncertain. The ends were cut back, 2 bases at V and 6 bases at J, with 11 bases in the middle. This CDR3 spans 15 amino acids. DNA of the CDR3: TGCGCCAGCAGTCAACCGGGACATATTAATTCACCCCTCCACTTT. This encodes CASSQPGHINSPLHF.

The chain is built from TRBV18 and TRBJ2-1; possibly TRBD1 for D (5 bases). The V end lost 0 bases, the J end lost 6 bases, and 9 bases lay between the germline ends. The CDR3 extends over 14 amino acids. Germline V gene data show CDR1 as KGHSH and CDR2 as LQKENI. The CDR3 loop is CASSPPSQVNEQFF. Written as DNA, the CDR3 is TGTGCCAGCTCACCACCGTCACAGGTCAATGAGCAGTTCTTC.

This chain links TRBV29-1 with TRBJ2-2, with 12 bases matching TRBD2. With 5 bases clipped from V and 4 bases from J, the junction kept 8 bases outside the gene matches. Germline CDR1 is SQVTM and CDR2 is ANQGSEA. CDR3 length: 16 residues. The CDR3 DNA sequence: TGCAGCGTTCTGTCTAGCGGGGGGGTTGTCACCGGGGAGCTGTTTTTT. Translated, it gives CSVLSSGGVVTGELFF.

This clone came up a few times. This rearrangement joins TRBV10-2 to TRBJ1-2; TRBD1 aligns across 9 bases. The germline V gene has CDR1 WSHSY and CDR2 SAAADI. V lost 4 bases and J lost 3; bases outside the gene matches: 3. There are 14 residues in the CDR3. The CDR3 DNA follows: TGCGCCAGCAGTGTGGGACAGGGCGACTATGGCTACACCTTC. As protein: CASSVGQGDYGYTF.

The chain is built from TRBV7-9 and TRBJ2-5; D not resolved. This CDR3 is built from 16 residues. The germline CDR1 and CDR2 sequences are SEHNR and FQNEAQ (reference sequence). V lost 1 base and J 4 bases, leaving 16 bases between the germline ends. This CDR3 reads CASSLGASSRGETQYF. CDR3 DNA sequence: TGTGCCAGCAGCTTAGGAGCTAGTAGTCGTGGAGAGACCCAGTACTTC.